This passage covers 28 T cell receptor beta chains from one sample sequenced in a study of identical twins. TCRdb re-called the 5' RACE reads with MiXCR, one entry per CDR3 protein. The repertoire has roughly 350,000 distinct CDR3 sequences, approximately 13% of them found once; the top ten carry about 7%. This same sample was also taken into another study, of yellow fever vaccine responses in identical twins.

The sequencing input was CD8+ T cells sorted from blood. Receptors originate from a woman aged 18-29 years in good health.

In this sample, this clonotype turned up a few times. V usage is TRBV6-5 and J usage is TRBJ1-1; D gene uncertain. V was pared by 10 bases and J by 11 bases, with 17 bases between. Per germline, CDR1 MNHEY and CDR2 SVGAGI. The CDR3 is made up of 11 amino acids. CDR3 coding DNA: TGTGCCACTCGGCTCGGCCCGCGGGCTTTCTTT. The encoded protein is CATRLGPRAFF.

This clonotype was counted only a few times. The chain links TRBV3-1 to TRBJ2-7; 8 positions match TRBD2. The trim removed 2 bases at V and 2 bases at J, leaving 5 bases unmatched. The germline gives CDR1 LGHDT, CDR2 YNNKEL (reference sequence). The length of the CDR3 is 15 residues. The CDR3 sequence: CASSQRLAGTYEQYF. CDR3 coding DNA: TGTGCCAGCAGCCAAAGGCTAGCGGGCACCTACGAGCAGTACTTC.

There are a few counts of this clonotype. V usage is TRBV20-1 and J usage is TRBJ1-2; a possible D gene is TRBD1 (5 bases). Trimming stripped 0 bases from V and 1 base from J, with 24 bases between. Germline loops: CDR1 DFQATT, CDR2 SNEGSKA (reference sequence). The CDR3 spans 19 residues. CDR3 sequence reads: CSARDLVRQRIPINYGYTF. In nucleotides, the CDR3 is TGCAGTGCTAGAGATTTGGTTAGACAGAGAATCCCAATTAACTATGGCTACACCTTC.

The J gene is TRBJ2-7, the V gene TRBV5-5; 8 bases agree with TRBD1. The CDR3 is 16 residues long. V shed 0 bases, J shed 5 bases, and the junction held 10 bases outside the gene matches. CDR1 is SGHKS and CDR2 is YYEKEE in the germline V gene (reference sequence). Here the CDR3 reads CASSLVEATGAHEQYV. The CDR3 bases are TGTGCCAGCAGCTTGGTCGAGGCGACAGGGGCCCACGAGCAGTACGTC.

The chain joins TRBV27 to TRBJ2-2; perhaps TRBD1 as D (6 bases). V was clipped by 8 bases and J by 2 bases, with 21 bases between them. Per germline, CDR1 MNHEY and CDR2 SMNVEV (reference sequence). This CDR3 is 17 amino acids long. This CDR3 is CASLSTSGTLNTGELFF. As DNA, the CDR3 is TGTGCCAGCCTATCAACATCCGGGACACTAAACACCGGGGAGCTGTTTTTT.

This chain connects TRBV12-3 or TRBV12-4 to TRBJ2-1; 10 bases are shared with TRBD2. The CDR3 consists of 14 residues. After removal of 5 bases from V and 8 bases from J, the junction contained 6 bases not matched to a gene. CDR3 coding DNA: TGTGCCAGCAGTATAAGCGGGGGGGCGGATGAGCAGTTCTTC. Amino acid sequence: CASSISGGADEQFF.

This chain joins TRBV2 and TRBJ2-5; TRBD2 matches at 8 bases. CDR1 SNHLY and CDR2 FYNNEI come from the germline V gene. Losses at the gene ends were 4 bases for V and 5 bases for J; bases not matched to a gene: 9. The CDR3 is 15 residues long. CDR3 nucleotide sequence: TGTGCCAGCAGTGTAGGACTAGCAGCCGTTGAGACCCAGTACTTC. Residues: CASSVGLAAVETQYF.

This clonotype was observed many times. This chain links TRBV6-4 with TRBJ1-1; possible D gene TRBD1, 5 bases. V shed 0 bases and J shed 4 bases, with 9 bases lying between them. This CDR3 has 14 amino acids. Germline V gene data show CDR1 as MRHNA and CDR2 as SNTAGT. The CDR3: CASSDSGEGTEAFF. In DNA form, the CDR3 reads TGTGCCAGCAGTGACTCGGGGGAGGGCACTGAAGCTTTCTTT.

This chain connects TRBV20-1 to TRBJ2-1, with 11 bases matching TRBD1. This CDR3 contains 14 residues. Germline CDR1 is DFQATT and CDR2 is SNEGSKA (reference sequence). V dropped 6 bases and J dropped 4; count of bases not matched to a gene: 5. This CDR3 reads CSAVGTGGYNEQFF. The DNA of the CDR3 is TGCAGTGCCGTTGGGACAGGGGGTTACAATGAGCAGTTCTTC.

The CDR3 coding sequence is TGTGCCAGCTCATCGACAGGGGTCCACGAGCAGTACGTC. Its protein is CASSSTGVHEQYV. The chain couples TRBV6-1 to TRBJ2-7, with 8 bases lining up with TRBD1. Trimming removed 8 bases from V and 5 bases from J; junction bases left unmatched: 8. Looked up from germline, CDR1 is MNHNS and CDR2 is SASEGT. The CDR3 has 13 residues.

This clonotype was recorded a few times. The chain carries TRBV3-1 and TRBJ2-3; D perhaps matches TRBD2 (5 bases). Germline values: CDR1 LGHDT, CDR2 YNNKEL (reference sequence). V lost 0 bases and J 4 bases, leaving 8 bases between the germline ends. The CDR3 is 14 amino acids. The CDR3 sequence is CASSQDKRADTQYF. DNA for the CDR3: TGTGCCAGCAGCCAAGATAAGAGGGCAGATACGCAGTATTTT.

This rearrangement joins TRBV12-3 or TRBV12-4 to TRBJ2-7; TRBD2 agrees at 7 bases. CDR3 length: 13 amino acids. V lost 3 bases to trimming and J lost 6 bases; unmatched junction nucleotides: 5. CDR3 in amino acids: CASSFPGGGEQYF. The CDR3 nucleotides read TGTGCCAGCAGTTTTCCGGGGGGAGGCGAGCAGTACTTC.

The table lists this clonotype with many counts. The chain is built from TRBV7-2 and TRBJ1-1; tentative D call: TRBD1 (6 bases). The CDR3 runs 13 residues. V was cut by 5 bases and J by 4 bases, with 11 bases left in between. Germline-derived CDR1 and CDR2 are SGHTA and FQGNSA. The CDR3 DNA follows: TGTGCCAGCAGCCTAGGGGGGGCCACTGAAGCTTTCTTT. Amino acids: CASSLGGATEAFF. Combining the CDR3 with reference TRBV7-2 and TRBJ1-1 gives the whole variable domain GAGVSQSPSNKVTEKGKDVELRCDPISGHTALYWYRQSLGQGLEFLIYFQGNSAPDKSGLPSDRFSAERTGGSVSTLTIQRTQQEDSAVYLCASSLGGATEAFFGQGTRLTVV.

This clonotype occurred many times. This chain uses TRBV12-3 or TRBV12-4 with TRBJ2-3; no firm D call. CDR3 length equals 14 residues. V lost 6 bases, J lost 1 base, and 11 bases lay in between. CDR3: CASSLEPRTDTQYF. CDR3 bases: TGTGCCAGCAGCCTAGAACCTCGCACAGATACGCAGTATTTT.

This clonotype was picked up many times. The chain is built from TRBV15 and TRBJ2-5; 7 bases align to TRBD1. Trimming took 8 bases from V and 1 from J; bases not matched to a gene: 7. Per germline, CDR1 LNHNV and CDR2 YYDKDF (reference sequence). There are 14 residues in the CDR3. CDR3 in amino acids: CATGPGQLQETQYF. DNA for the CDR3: TGTGCCACCGGTCCGGGACAGCTCCAAGAGACCCAGTACTTC.

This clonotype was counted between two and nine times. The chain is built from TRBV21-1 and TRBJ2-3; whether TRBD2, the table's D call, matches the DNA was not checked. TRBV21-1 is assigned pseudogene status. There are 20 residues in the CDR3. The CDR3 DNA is TGTGCCAGCAGCAAAGAAGAGGGACTAGCGGGGGGGACTAGCACAGATACGCAGTATTTT. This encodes CASSKEEGLAGGTSTDTQYF.

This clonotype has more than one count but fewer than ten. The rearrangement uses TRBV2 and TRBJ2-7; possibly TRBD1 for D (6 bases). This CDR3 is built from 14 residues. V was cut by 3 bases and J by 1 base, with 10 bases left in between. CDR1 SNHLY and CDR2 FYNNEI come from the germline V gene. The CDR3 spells CASSEAQGSYEQYF. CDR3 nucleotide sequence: TGTGCCAGCAGTGAGGCGCAGGGGTCCTACGAGCAGTACTTC. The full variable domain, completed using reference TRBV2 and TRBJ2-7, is EPEVTQTPSHQVTQMGQEVILRCVPISNHLYFYWYRQILGQKVEFLVSFYNNEISEKSEIFDDQFSVERPDGSNFTLKIRSTKLEDSAMYFCASSEAQGSYEQYFGPGTRLTVT.

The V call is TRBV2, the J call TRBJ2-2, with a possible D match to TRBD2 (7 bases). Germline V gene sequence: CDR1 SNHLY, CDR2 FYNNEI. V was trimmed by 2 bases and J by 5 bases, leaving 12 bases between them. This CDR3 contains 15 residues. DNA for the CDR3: TGTGCCAGCAGTGAATACAGGGAGGGAACCGGGGAGCTGTTTTTT. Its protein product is CASSEYREGTGELFF.

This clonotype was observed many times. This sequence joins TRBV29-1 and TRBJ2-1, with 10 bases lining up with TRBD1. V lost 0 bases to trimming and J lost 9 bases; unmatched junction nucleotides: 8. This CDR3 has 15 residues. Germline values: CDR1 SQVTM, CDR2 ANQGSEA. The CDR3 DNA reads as TGCAGCGTTGAAGATTCGGGACAGGGGATCATTGAGCAGTTCTTC. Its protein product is CSVEDSGQGIIEQFF.

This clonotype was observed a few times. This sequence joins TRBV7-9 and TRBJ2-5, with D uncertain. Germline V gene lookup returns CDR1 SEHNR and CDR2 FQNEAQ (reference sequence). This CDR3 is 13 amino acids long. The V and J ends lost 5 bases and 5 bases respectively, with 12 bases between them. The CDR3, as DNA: TGTGCCAGCAGCAATGAAGGAGTTGAGACCCAGTACTTC. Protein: CASSNEGVETQYF.

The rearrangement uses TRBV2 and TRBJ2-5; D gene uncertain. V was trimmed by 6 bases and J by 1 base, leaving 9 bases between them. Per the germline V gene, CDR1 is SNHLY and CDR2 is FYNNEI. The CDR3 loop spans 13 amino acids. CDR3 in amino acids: CASRQAPQETQYF. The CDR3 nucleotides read TGTGCCAGCAGGCAGGCGCCCCAAGAGACCCAGTACTTC.

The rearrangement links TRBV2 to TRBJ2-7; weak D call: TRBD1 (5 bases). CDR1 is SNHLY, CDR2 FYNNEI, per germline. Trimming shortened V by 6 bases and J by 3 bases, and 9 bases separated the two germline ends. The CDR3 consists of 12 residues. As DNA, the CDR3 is TGTGCCAGCAGGAAGGGGATCTACGAGCAGTACGTC. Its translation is CASRKGIYEQYV.

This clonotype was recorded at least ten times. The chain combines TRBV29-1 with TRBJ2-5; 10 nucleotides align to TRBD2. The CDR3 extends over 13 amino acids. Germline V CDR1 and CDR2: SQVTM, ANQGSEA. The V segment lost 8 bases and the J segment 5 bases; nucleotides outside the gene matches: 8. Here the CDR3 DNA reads TGCAGCATTCTAGCGGGAGTCGGGGAGACCCAGTACTTC. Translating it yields CSILAGVGETQYF. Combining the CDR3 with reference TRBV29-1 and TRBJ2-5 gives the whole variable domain SAVISQKPSRDICQRGTSLTIQCQVDSQVTMMFWYRQQPGQSLTLIATANQGSEATYESGFVIDKFPISRPNLTFSTLTVSNMSPEDSSIYLCSILAGVGETQYFGPGTRLLVL.

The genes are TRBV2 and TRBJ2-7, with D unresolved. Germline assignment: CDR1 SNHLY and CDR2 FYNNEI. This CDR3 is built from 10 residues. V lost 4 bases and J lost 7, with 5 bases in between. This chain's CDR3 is CASSGVEQYF. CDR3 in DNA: TGTGCCAGCAGTGGGGTTGAGCAGTACTTC.

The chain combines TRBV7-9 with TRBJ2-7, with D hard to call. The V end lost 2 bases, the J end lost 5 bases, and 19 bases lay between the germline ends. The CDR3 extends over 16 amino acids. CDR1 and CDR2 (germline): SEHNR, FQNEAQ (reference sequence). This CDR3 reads CASSLKVNRESDEQYF. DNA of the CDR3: TGTGCCAGCAGCTTAAAGGTGAACCGAGAGTCGGACGAGCAGTACTTC.

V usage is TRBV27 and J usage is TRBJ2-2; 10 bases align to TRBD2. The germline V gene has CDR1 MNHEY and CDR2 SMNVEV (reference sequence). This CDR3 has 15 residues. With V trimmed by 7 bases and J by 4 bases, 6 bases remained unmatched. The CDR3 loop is CASTQRGGRTGELFF. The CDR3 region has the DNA TGTGCCAGCACGCAGCGGGGGGGCCGCACCGGGGAGCTGTTTTTT.

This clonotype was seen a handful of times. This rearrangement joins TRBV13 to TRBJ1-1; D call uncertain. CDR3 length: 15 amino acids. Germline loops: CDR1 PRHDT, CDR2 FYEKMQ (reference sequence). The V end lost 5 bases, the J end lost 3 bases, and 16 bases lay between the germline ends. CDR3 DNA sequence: TGTGCCAGCAGCGTCAGACCGCGGAGTGACACTGAAGCTTTCTTT. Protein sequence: CASSVRPRSDTEAFF. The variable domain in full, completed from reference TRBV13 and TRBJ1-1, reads AAGVIQSPRHLIKEKRETATLKCYPIPRHDTVYWYQQGPGQDPQFLISFYEKMQSDKGSIPDRFSAQQFSDYHSELNMSSLELGDSALYFCASSVRPRSDTEAFFGQGTRLTVV.

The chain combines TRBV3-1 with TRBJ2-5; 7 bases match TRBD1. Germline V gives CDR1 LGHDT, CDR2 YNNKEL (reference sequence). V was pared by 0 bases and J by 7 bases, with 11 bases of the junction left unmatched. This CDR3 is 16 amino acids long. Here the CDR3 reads CASSQESGEGAGTQYF. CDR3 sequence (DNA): TGTGCCAGCAGCCAAGAATCCGGTGAGGGGGCAGGGACCCAGTACTTC.